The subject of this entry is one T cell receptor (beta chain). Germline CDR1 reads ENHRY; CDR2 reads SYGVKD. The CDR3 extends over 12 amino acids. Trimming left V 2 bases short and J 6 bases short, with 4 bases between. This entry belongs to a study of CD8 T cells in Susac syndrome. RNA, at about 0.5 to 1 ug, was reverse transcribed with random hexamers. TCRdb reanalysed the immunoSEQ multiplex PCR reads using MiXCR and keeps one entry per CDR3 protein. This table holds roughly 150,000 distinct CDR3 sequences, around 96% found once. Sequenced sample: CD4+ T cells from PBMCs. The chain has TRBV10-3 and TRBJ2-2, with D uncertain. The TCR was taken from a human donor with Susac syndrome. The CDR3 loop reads CAISEGAGELFF. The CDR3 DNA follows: TGTGCCATCAGTGAGGGGGCCGGGGAGCTGTTTTTT.